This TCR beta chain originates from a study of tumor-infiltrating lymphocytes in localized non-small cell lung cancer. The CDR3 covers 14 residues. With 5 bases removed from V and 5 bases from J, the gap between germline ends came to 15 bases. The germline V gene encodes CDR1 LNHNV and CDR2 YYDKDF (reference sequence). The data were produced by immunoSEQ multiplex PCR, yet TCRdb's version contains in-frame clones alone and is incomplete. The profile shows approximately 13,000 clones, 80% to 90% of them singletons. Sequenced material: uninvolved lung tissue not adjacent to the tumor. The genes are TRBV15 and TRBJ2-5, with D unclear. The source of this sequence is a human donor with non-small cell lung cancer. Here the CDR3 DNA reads TGTGCCACCAGCCCCTGGGGTAGTGTTGAGACCCAGTACTTC. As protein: CATSPWGSVETQYF.